One and the same sample provided the 17 T cell receptor beta chains below, sequenced in a study of neoadjuvant anti-PD-1 for oral cavity cancer. Time point here: after neoadjuvant nivolumab, at surgical resection. Sequenced by immunoSEQ multiplex PCR; TCRdb stores in-frame clones only, minus some. The data hold roughly 32,000 clones, with approximately 80% observed a single time. The sequences come from PBMCs, collected after nivolumab (anti-PD-1) treatment. Receptors originate from a person aged 35-80 years with oral cavity squamous cell carcinoma.

This sequence joins TRBV5-8 and TRBJ1-1; no reliable D call. Per the germline V gene, CDR1 is SGHTS and CDR2 is YDEGEE. Trimming took off 2 bases at V and 2 bases at J, with 7 bases between the two ends. The CDR3 covers 13 residues. Written as DNA, the CDR3 is TGTGCCAGCAGCTTCACAGTTAACACTGAAGCTTTCTTT. This encodes CASSFTVNTEAFF.

The chain uses TRBV2 and TRBJ2-2; 8 nucleotides align to TRBD1. V shed 6 bases, J shed 0 bases, and the junction held 3 bases outside the gene matches. The CDR3 runs to 15 residues. Germline-derived CDR1 and CDR2 are SNHLY and FYNNEI. The CDR3 DNA reads TGTGCCAGCAGGTTGGACAGGGCGAACACCGGGGAGCTGTTTTTT. Amino acids: CASRLDRANTGELFF.

This chain uses TRBV9 with TRBJ2-2; no reliable D call. The CDR3 is made up of 12 amino acids. V was pared by 4 bases and J by 6 bases, with 7 bases between. CDR1 is SGDLS and CDR2 is YYNGEE in the germline V gene. The CDR3 spells CASSIPPGELFF. The CDR3 nucleotides are TGTGCCAGCAGCATCCCCCCCGGGGAGCTGTTTTTT. Supplemented by reference TRBV9 and TRBJ2-2, the full variable domain reads DSGVTQTPKHLITATGQRVTLRCSPRSGDLSVYWYQQSLDQGLQFLIQYYNGEERAKGNILERFSAQQFPDLHSELNLSSLELGDSALYFCASSIPPGELFFGEGSRLTVL.

This chain uses TRBV10-2 with TRBJ2-3; TRBD2 matches at 9 bases. J lost 6 bases, V lost 4 bases, and 8 bases had no gene match. Germline V gene sequence: CDR1 WSHSY, CDR2 SAAADI. This CDR3 comprises 15 residues. The CDR3 loop reads CASSAPGLAGDTQYF. The CDR3 region has the DNA TGCGCCAGCAGTGCCCCGGGACTAGCAGGTGATACGCAGTATTTT.

This clone has just a few counts. This rearrangement joins TRBV12-5 to TRBJ1-2, with 7 bases that match TRBD1. The CDR3 length is 14 residues. The germline CDR1 and CDR2 sequences are LGHNT and FRNRAP. The ends lost 1 base at V and 7 bases at J; junction bases unmatched: 6. The CDR3 sequence is CASGLEGQVAGYTF. Written as DNA, the CDR3 is TGTGCTAGTGGTTTGGAAGGACAGGTGGCTGGCTACACCTTC.

Notes on this clone: This specimen includes other DNA sequences encoding the same CDR3. The V gene is TRBV9, the J gene TRBJ1-4; D is ambiguous. Germline CDR1 SGDLS, CDR2 YYNGEE. Trimming removed 0 bases from V and 4 bases from J, with 13 bases in between. This CDR3 comprises 16 residues. DNA for the CDR3: TGTGCCAGCAGCGTAGAGCCGAACGGTGGTAATGAAAAACTGTTTTTT. Protein: CASSVEPNGGNEKLFF. Combining the CDR3 with reference TRBV9 and TRBJ1-4 gives the whole variable domain DSGVTQTPKHLITATGQRVTLRCSPRSGDLSVYWYQQSLDQGLQFLIQYYNGEERAKGNILERFSAQQFPDLHSELNLSSLELGDSALYFCASSVEPNGGNEKLFFGSGTQLSVL.

The rearrangement links TRBV5-1 to TRBJ2-7; D remains unclear. Trimming left V 0 bases short and J 5 bases short, with 9 bases between. The CDR3 totals 13 residues. The germline V gene has CDR1 SGHRS and CDR2 YFSETQ. The CDR3 loop is CASSLGPVHEQYF. CDR3 DNA sequence: TGCGCCAGCAGCTTGGGCCCCGTACACGAGCAGTACTTC. The full variable domain, completed using reference TRBV5-1 and TRBJ2-7, is KAGVTQTPRYLIKTRGQQVTLSCSPISGHRSVSWYQQTPGQGLQFLFEYFSETQRNKGNFPGRFSGRQFSNSRSEMNVSTLELGDSALYLCASSLGPVHEQYFGPGTRLTVT.

This rearrangement joins TRBV30 to TRBJ1-3; D unclear. Looked up from germline, CDR1 is GTSNPN and CDR2 is SVGIG (reference sequence). There are 15 residues in the CDR3. V lost 0 bases to trimming and J lost 4 bases, with 13 bases between them. The CDR3 sequence: CAWSVRPGGGNTIYF. The CDR3 coding sequence is TGTGCCTGGAGTGTGAGGCCCGGAGGGGGAAACACCATATATTTT.

J is TRBJ2-3 and V is TRBV5-6; a weak D match, TRBD1 (5 bases). The length of the CDR3 is 16 residues. Trimming took 4 bases from V and 1 from J, leaving 16 bases between them. Per germline, CDR1 SGHDT and CDR2 YYEEEE. CDR3 protein: CASSLWGTTGTDTQYF. CDR3 sequence (DNA): TGTGCCAGCAGCCTGTGGGGCACGACGGGCACAGATACGCAGTATTTT.

This clone was detected only once. The V and J genes are TRBV7-8 and TRBJ1-3; D gene unclear. This CDR3 comprises 15 residues. Germline CDR1 is SGHVS and CDR2 is FQNEAQ. Trimming took off 0 bases at V and 1 base at J, with 7 bases between the two ends. The CDR3 region has the DNA TGTGCCAGCAGCTTAGCTTTGAGATCTGGAAACACCATATATTTT. Amino acids: CASSLALRSGNTIYF. The variable domain in full, completed from reference TRBV7-8 and TRBJ1-3, reads GAGVSQSPRYKVAKRGQDVALRCDPISGHVSLFWYQQALGQGPEFLTYFQNEAQLDKSGLPSDRFFAERPEGSVSTLKIQRTQQEDSAVYLCASSLALRSGNTIYFGEGSWLTVV.

The J gene is TRBJ2-1, the V gene TRBV12-5; D may match TRBD1 or TRBD2 (5 bases each). V lost 1 base to trimming and J lost 7 bases, with 14 bases between them. Looked up from germline, CDR1 is LGHNT and CDR2 is FRNRAP. This CDR3 is 15 amino acids long. The CDR3 bases are TGTGCTAGTGGTTTGGCCCGAGGGGTGGGGAATGAGCAGTTCTTC. Residues: CASGLARGVGNEQFF.

The V call is TRBV10-3, the J call TRBJ1-2; D gene ambiguous. V was trimmed by 4 bases and J by 7 bases, leaving 10 bases between them. This CDR3 has 12 amino acids. Germline V gives CDR1 ENHRY, CDR2 SYGVKD. The CDR3 DNA sequence: TGTGCCATCAGTGGCTTGTCGGGTGGCTACACCTTC. This encodes CAISGLSGGYTF.

For the CDR3, the DNA is TGTGCCAGCAGCTTAAACTTAGGGACACTATCCTACGAGCAGTACTTC. Its translation: CASSLNLGTLSYEQYF. The chain combines TRBV7-8 with TRBJ2-7; possible D gene TRBD1, 6 bases. The V and J ends lost 2 bases and 1 base respectively, with 15 bases between them. This CDR3 region has 16 residues. The germline V gene has CDR1 SGHVS and CDR2 FQNEAQ. The whole variable domain, remainder taken from reference TRBV7-8 and TRBJ2-7, is GAGVSQSPRYKVAKRGQDVALRCDPISGHVSLFWYQQALGQGPEFLTYFQNEAQLDKSGLPSDRFFAERPEGSVSTLKIQRTQQEDSAVYLCASSLNLGTLSYEQYFGPGTRLTVT.

The chain links TRBV6-5 to TRBJ2-1; TRBD2 agrees at 7 bases. Germline CDR1 and CDR2: MNHEY and SVGAGI. The CDR3 totals 15 residues. Trimming removed 7 bases from V and 2 bases from J; junction bases left unmatched: 8. The CDR3 DNA reads TGTGCCAGCACCCGAGCGGGGCCCACCTACAATGAGCAGTTCTTC. As protein: CASTRAGPTYNEQFF.

The chain recombines TRBV14 with TRBJ2-3, with D uncertain. The germline CDR1 and CDR2 sequences are SGHDN and FVKESK. Trimming removed 8 bases from V and 3 bases from J, with 15 bases in between. The CDR3 is 14 residues long. The CDR3 region is CASADTLGTDTQYF. CDR3 sequence (DNA): TGTGCCAGCGCAGACACCCTCGGTACAGATACGCAGTATTTT.

V is TRBV9 and J is TRBJ2-3; possibly TRBD2 for D (5 bases). V was cut by 3 bases and J by 1 base, with 15 bases left in between. The V gene's germline CDR1 is SGDLS and CDR2 YYNGEE. This CDR3 spans 16 amino acids. In DNA form, the CDR3 reads TGTGCCAGCAGCGACCCGCGGGTCTCGGGCACAGATACGCAGTATTTT. Its protein product is CASSDPRVSGTDTQYF.

The V gene is TRBV4-3, the J gene TRBJ1-1; TRBD1 is a possible D gene (6 bases). V gave up 1 base and J gave up 1 base, with 13 bases separating them. Germline values: CDR1 LGHNA, CDR2 YSLEER. CDR3 length: 16 residues. The CDR3 region is CASSQVGGMGNTEAFF. The CDR3 DNA follows: TGCGCCAGCAGCCAAGTTGGGGGCATGGGGAACACTGAAGCTTTCTTT.